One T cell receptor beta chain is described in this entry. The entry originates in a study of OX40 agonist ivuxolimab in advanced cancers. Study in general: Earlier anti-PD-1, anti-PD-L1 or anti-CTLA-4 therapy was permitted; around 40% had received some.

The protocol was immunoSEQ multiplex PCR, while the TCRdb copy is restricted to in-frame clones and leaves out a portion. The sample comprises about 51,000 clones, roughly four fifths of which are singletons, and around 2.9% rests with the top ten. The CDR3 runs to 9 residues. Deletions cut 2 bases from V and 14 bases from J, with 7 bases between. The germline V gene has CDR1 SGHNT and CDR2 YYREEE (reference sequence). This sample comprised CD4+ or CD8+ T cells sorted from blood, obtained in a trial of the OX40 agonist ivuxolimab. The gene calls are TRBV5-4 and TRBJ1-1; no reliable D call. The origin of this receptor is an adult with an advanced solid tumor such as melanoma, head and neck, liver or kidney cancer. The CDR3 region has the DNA TGTGCCAGCAGCTTTACCCTCTTCTTT. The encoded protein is CASSFTLFF.